This T cell receptor (beta chain) originates from a study of blood T cell repertoires in COVID-19. Sequencing was performed with immunoSEQ multiplex PCR; in TCRdb, only in-frame clones are kept and a portion is missing. The table lists 300,000 to 350,000 clones, over 80% of them singletons. The sequencing input was peripheral blood. The origin of this receptor is a man aged 25-45 years with COVID-19, enrolled during active disease.

The CDR3 loop is CASSASGGAYEQYF. CDR3 sequence (DNA): TGTGCCAGCAGTGCGAGCGGGGGGGCCTACGAGCAGTACTTC. The V gene is TRBV27, the J gene TRBJ2-7, with 10 bases fitting TRBD2. Looked up from germline, CDR1 is MNHEY and CDR2 is SMNVEV (reference sequence). J was trimmed by 2 bases and V by 5 bases; bases with no gene match: 3. This CDR3 is built from 14 residues.